This T cell receptor beta chain came from a study of cytotoxic CD8 clonotypes in ibrutinib-treated CLL. Libraries were prepared by immunoSEQ multiplex PCR; TCRdb keeps only in-frame clonotypes and omits some of them. The sample lists around 200,000 clones, roughly 73% occurring once. Germline CDR1 SGHAT, CDR2 FQNNGV. CDR3 length: 17 amino acids. V lost 5 bases to trimming and J lost 8 bases, with 27 bases between them. Sequenced here: PBMCs, sampled after 12 months of ibrutinib treatment. The receptor's source is a human donor with chronic lymphocytic leukemia. The gene calls are TRBV11-2 and TRBJ1-2; TRBD1 might be the D (6 bases). As DNA, the CDR3 is TGTGCCAGCAGCCCCCACATGACAGGACCCTCTCAGGGGGGCTACACCTTC. Amino acids: CASSPHMTGPSQGGYTF.